This TCR beta chain comes out of a study of T cells in Graves' hyperthyroidism and ophthalmopathy. Stable hyperthyroidism: no ophthalmopathy progression over 18 months of follow-up. CDR3 length: 15 amino acids. Germline assignment: CDR1 DFQATT and CDR2 SNEGSKA (reference sequence). V lost 6 bases to trimming and J lost 6 bases, with 21 bases between them. RNA transcripts served as the template for amplifying TCR beta CDR3 regions. The TCR CDR3 first-round RT-PCR relied on the HTBI primer set. In TCRdb, the multiplex PCR reads were re-called with MiXCR into one record per CDR3 protein. This sample has under 350,000 distinct CDR3 sequences, with 21% found just once. In this sample, this clonotype turned up many times.

This TCR was recovered from a woman aged 45-65 years with Graves' hyperthyroidism. The sample was blood. The gene calls are TRBV20-1 and TRBJ1-5; D gene ambiguous. The DNA for the CDR3 is TGCAGTGCAACCCCGGGCCCTGCTAGAGGTCAGCCCCAGCATTTT. As protein: CSATPGPARGQPQHF.